A selection of T cell receptor beta chains follows, all from one sample in a study of CXCR3-negative and CXCR3-positive naive CD8 T cells. Each CDR3 protein gets one entry in TCRdb, which reprocessed the 5' RACE reads and gives no DNA. The sample has 150,000 to 170,000 distinct CDR3 sequences. The sequenced sample was naive CXCR3+ CD8+ T cells from blood. These receptors all stem from a human donor in good health. Some clones in this sample may be carry-over from other donors' samples. Each CDR3 is given with its conserved first and last residue.

TRBV7-9	TRBJ2-1	CASSDQMDRHNEQFF
TRBV19	TRBJ2-3	CAAGTNTDTQYF
TRBV30	TRBJ1-1	CAWNLGQLNTEAFF
TRBV12-3/TRBV12-4	TRBJ1-5	CASSSGESNQPQHF
TRBV7-2	TRBJ2-3	CASSLVGLSTDTQYF
TRBV7-6	TRBJ1-2	CASSIGEGYGYTF
TRBV5-1	TRBJ2-7	CASSSTPYEQYF
TRBV28	TRBJ1-1	CASSFFEGVRTEAFF
TRBV11-3	TRBJ2-1	CASSLRGLAGADEQFF
TRBV7-6	TRBJ2-1	CASSLAVGQGPYNEQFF
TRBV4-1	TRBJ2-2	CASSQVLAGELFF
TRBV15	TRBJ2-5	CATSRDLDPGAETQYF
TRBV25-1	TRBJ2-1	CASSDSGTYNEQFF
TRBV5-1	TRBJ1-1	CASSFGQGVMNTEAFF
TRBV6-4	TRBJ2-3	CASSDSDTDTQYF
TRBV7-6	TRBJ2-2	CASIDHTGELFF
TRBV5-5	TRBJ1-6	CASSPGYNNSPLHF
TRBV27	TRBJ1-1	CASSLGPNTEAFF
TRBV7-9	TRBJ2-1	CASSLAAGGPYNEQFF
TRBV9	TRBJ2-7	CASSAGHQPYEQYF
TRBV10-3	TRBJ2-7	CAISEASGAFYEQYF
TRBV7-2	TRBJ1-2	CASSSTGAYYGYTF
TRBV5-1	TRBJ1-3	CASSLDRPGSGNTIYF
TRBV21-1	TRBJ1-4	CASSKDLHEKLFF
TRBV6-5	TRBJ1-1	CASSYSGETEAFF
TRBV9	TRBJ2-3	CASSVGGPNTDTQYF
TRBV27	TRBJ2-1	CASSLYGTVDNEQFF
TRBV9	TRBJ2-2	CASSPNSGRAFGELFF
TRBV7-9	TRBJ2-3	CASSPQTGASTDTQYF
TRBV12-3/TRBV12-4	TRBJ2-3	CASSSTEFSTDTQYF
TRBV9	TRBJ1-1	CASSDNLIQGNMNTEAFF
TRBV4-1	TRBJ2-7	CASSPNPGTGPYEQYF
TRBV11-2	TRBJ2-5	CASSLDSGTGQETQYF
TRBV5-1	TRBJ2-1	CASSWSSGSGNEQFF
TRBV20-1	TRBJ2-5	CSASYPELRLRGPRETQYF
TRBV12-3/TRBV12-4	TRBJ2-3	CASSPPRDTQYF
TRBV20-1	TRBJ2-7	CSARVRDGPYEQYF
TRBV29-1	TRBJ2-7	CSAWTGLGEQYF
TRBV6-4	TRBJ2-1	CASSASPTSSDEQFF
TRBV6-1	TRBJ1-5	CASSEEGESDVQWQPQHF
TRBV29-1	TRBJ2-1	CSVEDWVAEQFF
TRBV20-1	TRBJ2-1	CSASIDNEQFF
TRBV7-8	TRBJ2-5	CASSLLDGVFETQYF
TRBV5-1	TRBJ2-7	CASSPPNNEQYF
TRBV21-1	TRBJ2-7	CASSKARDSYEQYF
TRBV7-2	TRBJ1-3	CASSLEAGGNTIYF
TRBV3-1	TRBJ2-3	CASSQDNSADTQYF
TRBV5-8	TRBJ2-3	CASSPGTLSTDTQYF
TRBV10-2	TRBJ2-1	CASSSARAANEQFF
TRBV9	TRBJ1-1	CASSVDSVLNTEAFF
TRBV15	TRBJ2-5	CATRGDGRETQYF
TRBV5-1	TRBJ2-2	CASSRTENTGELFF
TRBV7-6	TRBJ2-1	CASSLDRYYNEQFF
TRBV14	TRBJ2-1	CASSSTSGGGYNEQFF